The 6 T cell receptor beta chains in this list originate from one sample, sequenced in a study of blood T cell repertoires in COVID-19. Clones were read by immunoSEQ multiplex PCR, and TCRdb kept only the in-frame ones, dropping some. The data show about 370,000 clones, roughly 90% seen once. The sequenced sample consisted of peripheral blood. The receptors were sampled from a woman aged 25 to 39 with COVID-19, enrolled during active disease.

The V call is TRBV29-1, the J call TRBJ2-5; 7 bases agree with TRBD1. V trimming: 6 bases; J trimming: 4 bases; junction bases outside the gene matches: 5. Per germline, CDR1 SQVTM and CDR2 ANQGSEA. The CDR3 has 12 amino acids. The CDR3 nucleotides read TGCAGCGTCTCGGACAGGCTAGAGACCCAGTACTTC. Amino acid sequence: CSVSDRLETQYF.

CDR3 residues: CSVDKAGVMNTEAFF. CDR3 DNA sequence: TGCAGCGTTGATAAAGCAGGGGTCATGAACACTGAAGCTTTCTTT. The J gene is TRBJ1-1, the V gene TRBV29-1; tentative D call: TRBD1 (6 bases). V lost 3 bases to trimming and J lost 0 bases, with 14 bases between them. The CDR3 runs to 15 residues. Per the germline V gene, CDR1 is SQVTM and CDR2 is ANQGSEA.

The CDR3 coding sequence is TGTGCCAGCAGCTCAGGGAGGGCCACGAACACCGGGGAGCTGTTTTTT. Protein product: CASSSGRATNTGELFF. The chain carries TRBV7-9 and TRBJ2-2, with TRBD2 identical over 7 bases. Germline CDR1 SEHNR, CDR2 FQNEAQ (reference sequence). This CDR3 is built from 16 residues. V dropped 4 bases and J dropped 0; count of bases not matched to a gene: 5.

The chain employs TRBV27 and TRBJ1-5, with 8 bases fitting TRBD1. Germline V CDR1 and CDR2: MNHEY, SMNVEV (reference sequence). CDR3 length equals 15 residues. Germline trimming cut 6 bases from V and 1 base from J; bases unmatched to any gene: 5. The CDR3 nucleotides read TGTGCCAGCAGCCGACAGGGGCGAAGCAATCAGCCCCAGCATTTT. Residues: CASSRQGRSNQPQHF.

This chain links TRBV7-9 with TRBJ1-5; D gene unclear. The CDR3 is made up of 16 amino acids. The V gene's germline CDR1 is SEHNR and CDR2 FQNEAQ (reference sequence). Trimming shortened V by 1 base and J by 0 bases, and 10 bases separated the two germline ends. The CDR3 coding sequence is TGTGCCAGCAGCTTAGTGTTGGCGGATAGCAATCAGCCCCAGCATTTT. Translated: CASSLVLADSNQPQHF.

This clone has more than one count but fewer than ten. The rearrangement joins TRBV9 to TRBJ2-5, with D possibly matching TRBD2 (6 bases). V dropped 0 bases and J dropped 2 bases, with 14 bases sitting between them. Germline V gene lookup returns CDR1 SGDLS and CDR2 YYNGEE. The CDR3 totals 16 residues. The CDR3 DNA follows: TGTGCCAGCAGCGTAGCTGGTAGCGGCATTCAAGAGACCCAGTACTTC. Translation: CASSVAGSGIQETQYF.